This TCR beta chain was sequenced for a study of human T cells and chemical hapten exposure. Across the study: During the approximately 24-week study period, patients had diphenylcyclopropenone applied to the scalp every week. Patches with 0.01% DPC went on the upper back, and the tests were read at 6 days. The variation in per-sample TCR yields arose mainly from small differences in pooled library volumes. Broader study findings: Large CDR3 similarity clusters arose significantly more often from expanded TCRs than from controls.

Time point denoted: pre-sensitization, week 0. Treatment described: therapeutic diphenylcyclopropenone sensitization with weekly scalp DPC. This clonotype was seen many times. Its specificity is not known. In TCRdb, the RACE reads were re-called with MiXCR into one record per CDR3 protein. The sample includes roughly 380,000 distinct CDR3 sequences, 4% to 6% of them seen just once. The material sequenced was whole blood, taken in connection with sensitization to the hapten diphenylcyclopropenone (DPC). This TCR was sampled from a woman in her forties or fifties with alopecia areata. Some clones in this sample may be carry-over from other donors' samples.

CDR3 loop: CSVEDPNRAGEQYF. The CDR3 DNA follows: TGCAGCGTTGAAGACCCAAACAGGGCTGGGGAGCAGTACTTC. V is TRBV29-1 and J is TRBJ2-7; maybe TRBD1 (6 bases). The germline gives CDR1 SQVTM, CDR2 ANQGSEA. V was shortened by 0 bases and J by 7 bases, with 16 bases between the two germline ends. This CDR3 has 14 residues.